A single count supports the clone carrying this TCR beta chain. The data were obtained in a study of PD-1 blockade in classical Hodgkin lymphoma. Clones were read by immunoSEQ multiplex PCR, and TCRdb kept only the in-frame ones, dropping some. The sample comprises some 84,000 clones, 75% to 90% of which are singletons, and around 20% rests with the top ten. Each of the patients experienced relapse following autologous stem cell transplantation, and their brentuximab vedotin exposure differed. Germline V CDR1 and CDR2: SEHNR, FQNEAQ (reference sequence). This CDR3 contains 17 residues. V lost 3 bases to trimming and J lost 3 bases; unmatched junction nucleotides: 7.

Sequences were derived from peripheral blood mononuclear cells (PBMCs), sampled at baseline. The TCR comes from a human donor with classical Hodgkin lymphoma. V gene TRBV7-9 combines with J gene TRBJ2-1; TRBD2 matches at 11 bases. The CDR3 protein is CASSFDPGLADYNEQFF. CDR3 coding DNA: TGTGCCAGCAGCTTTGATCCGGGACTAGCGGACTACAATGAGCAGTTCTTC.